Below, 17 T cell receptor beta chains from the same sample are listed, as sequenced in a study of blood T cell repertoires in COVID-19. Assay used: immunoSEQ multiplex PCR; TCRdb lists only in-frame clones, some missing. Of over 200,000 clones in the sample, 80% to 90% were seen once. Sequencing was done on a sample of peripheral blood. The receptors come from a man aged 35 to 55 with acute or convalescent COVID-19.

The chain is built from TRBV3-1 (or the pseudogene TRBV3-2) and TRBJ1-6, with D tentatively TRBD1 (6 bases). The ends were cut back, 3 bases at V and 7 bases at J, with 13 bases in the middle. Germline assignment: CDR1 LGHDT and CDR2 YNNKEL (reference sequence). The CDR3 runs to 15 residues. Written as DNA, the CDR3 is TGTGCCAGCAGCCACGACAGGTTAGGCAATTCACCCCTCCACTTT. Its translation: CASSHDRLGNSPLHF.

The chain couples TRBV9 to TRBJ2-2; 9 bases line up with TRBD1. V lost 2 bases and J lost 5; bases outside the gene matches: 7. The CDR3 length is 16 residues. CDR1 is SGDLS and CDR2 is YYNGEE in the germline V gene. In DNA form, the CDR3 reads TGTGCCAGCAGCGTCCGGACAGGGGAACAGACCGGGGAGCTGTTTTTT. Translating gives CASSVRTGEQTGELFF.

The rearrangement joins TRBV28 to TRBJ2-2; tentative D call: TRBD1 (6 bases). Trimming took off 4 bases at V and 7 bases at J, with 10 bases between the two ends. The germline gives CDR1 MDHEN, CDR2 SYDVKM. The CDR3 length is 13 residues. The CDR3 loop reads CASSSGDGGELFF. CDR3 DNA: TGTGCCAGCAGTTCAGGGGATGGCGGGGAGCTGTTTTTT.

The V call is TRBV5-4, the J call TRBJ2-7; D perhaps matches TRBD2 (6 bases). The CDR3 loop spans 14 amino acids. The V end was cut by 5 bases, the J end by 4 bases, with 16 bases between. Germline V gives CDR1 SGHNT, CDR2 YYREEE (reference sequence). CDR3 protein: CASRFWGEAYEQYF. The CDR3 DNA reads TGTGCCAGCAGGTTCTGGGGGGAGGCTTACGAGCAGTACTTC.

This clone was seen just once. The chain joins TRBV21-1 to TRBJ2-7; the D call in the table, TRBD2, was not verified against the DNA. TRBV21-1 is a documented pseudogene. The CDR3 spans 16 residues. Here the CDR3 reads CASSTRPGRSSYEQYF. The CDR3 bases are TGTGCCAGCAGCACAAGGCCCGGGAGGAGTTCCTACGAGCAGTACTTC.

This clone was seen only once. V usage is TRBV5-1 and J usage is TRBJ2-6; D remains unclear. The CDR3 is 15 residues long. CDR1 and CDR2 (germline): SGHRS, YFSETQ. Trimming removed 4 bases at V and 1 base at J, with 9 bases between. CDR3 protein: CASSLTESGANVLTF. The CDR3 DNA reads as TGCGCCAGCAGCCTTACCGAGTCTGGGGCCAACGTCCTGACTTTC. Full variable domain (remainder filled in from reference TRBV5-1 and TRBJ2-6): KAGVTQTPRYLIKTRGQQVTLSCSPISGHRSVSWYQQTPGQGLQFLFEYFSETQRNKGNFPGRFSGRQFSNSRSEMNVSTLELGDSALYLCASSLTESGANVLTFGAGSRLTVL.

This clone showed up just once. The rearrangement joins TRBV7-9 to TRBJ1-4, with TRBD1 as a possible D gene (5 bases). V was pared by 6 bases and J by 6 bases, with 20 bases between. CDR1 is SEHNR, CDR2 FQNEAQ, per germline (reference sequence). The CDR3 spans 16 residues. The CDR3 DNA is TGTGCCAGCAGTCATCCTCGGACCTCGGGGGATGAAAAACTGTTTTTT. Its translation is CASSHPRTSGDEKLFF.

The chain uses TRBV5-1 and TRBJ2-7; 10 nucleotides align to TRBD1. CDR1 is SGHRS and CDR2 is YFSETQ in the germline V gene. J lost 3 bases, V lost 4 bases, and 4 bases had no gene match. The CDR3 length is 14 residues. Here the CDR3 reads CASSGGQGGYEQYF. The CDR3 DNA is TGCGCCAGCAGCGGCGGACAGGGGGGCTACGAGCAGTACTTC.

This sequence joins TRBV28 and TRBJ2-7; D remains unclear. The V and J ends lost 3 bases and 1 base respectively, with 13 bases between them. This CDR3 is built from 15 residues. Germline CDR1 reads MDHEN; CDR2 reads SYDVKM. CDR3 amino acids: CASSLAKDLSYEQYF. As DNA, the CDR3 is TGTGCCAGCAGTTTGGCTAAAGACTTATCCTACGAGCAGTACTTC.

The rearrangement uses TRBV28 and TRBJ2-4, with D unresolved. Trimming took 3 bases from V and 5 from J, leaving 5 bases between them. The length of the CDR3 is 12 residues. CDR1 MDHEN and CDR2 SYDVKM come from the germline V gene. This CDR3 reads CASSFSENIQYF. The CDR3 DNA is TGTGCCAGCAGTTTCTCTGAAAACATTCAGTACTTC.

The chain is built from TRBV28 and TRBJ2-1, with TRBD1 as a possible D gene (5 bases). The length of the CDR3 is 13 residues. Germline V gene sequence: CDR1 MDHEN, CDR2 SYDVKM. Between the trimmed V and J ends, which lost 3 bases and 7 bases, there was a span of 10 bases. The CDR3 DNA reads as TGTGCCAGCAGTTTGGGCAGGGCGAATGAGCAGTTCTTC. The encoded protein is CASSLGRANEQFF.

The chain has TRBV19 and TRBJ1-5; 9 nucleotides line up with TRBD1. CDR3 length: 15 amino acids. The V gene end was trimmed by 5 bases and the J gene end by 7 bases; junction bases not matched to a gene: 9. CDR1 and CDR2 from the germline V gene are LNHDA and SQIVND (reference sequence). The CDR3 coding sequence is TGTGCCAGTAGTTTCGACAGGGGGGGCAGGCAGCCCCAGCATTTT. Its protein product is CASSFDRGGRQPQHF.

The rearrangement joins TRBV7-2 to TRBJ2-3, with 13 bases matching TRBD2. The V segment lost 5 bases and the J segment 1 base; nucleotides outside the gene matches: 3. This CDR3 spans 16 amino acids. Per the germline V gene, CDR1 is SGHTA and CDR2 is FQGNSA. CDR3 sequence reads: CASSKGLAGGTDTQYF. CDR3 DNA: TGTGCCAGCAGCAAAGGACTAGCGGGGGGCACAGATACGCAGTATTTT. The full variable domain, rest sourced from reference TRBV7-2 and TRBJ2-3, is GAGVSQSPSNKVTEKGKDVELRCDPISGHTALYWYRQSLGQGLEFLIYFQGNSAPDKSGLPSDRFSAERTGGSVSTLTIQRTQQEDSAVYLCASSKGLAGGTDTQYFGPGTRLTVL.

V gene TRBV18 combines with J gene TRBJ1-1; tentatively, D is TRBD1 (5 bases). Trimming cost V 4 bases and J 1 base, with 13 bases left between them. The CDR3 has 15 residues. Germline loops: CDR1 KGHSH, CDR2 LQKENI. As DNA, the CDR3 is TGTGCCAGCTCACTCGACAGACAGCGGAACACTGAAGCTTTCTTT. Translated, it gives CASSLDRQRNTEAFF.

The J gene is TRBJ1-6, the V gene TRBV27; no clear D gene. In germline, CDR1 is MNHEY, CDR2 SMNVEV (reference sequence). The germline V and J ends were trimmed by 0 bases and 10 bases, with 7 bases remaining between them. The CDR3 loop spans 13 amino acids. The CDR3 coding sequence is TGTGCCAGCAGTTTATCCCCAGGATCACCCCTCCACTTT. Protein: CASSLSPGSPLHF.

The chain's CDR3 is CASSSPGNTEAFF. The CDR3 DNA sequence: TGTGCCAGCAGCAGTCCAGGGAACACTGAAGCTTTCTTT. V gene TRBV11-3 combines with J gene TRBJ1-1, with D unclear. This CDR3 is 13 amino acids long. The germline CDR1 and CDR2 sequences are SGHNT and YENEEA. The V end was cut by 5 bases, the J end by 1 base, with 8 bases between.

The chain combines TRBV11-2 with TRBJ2-7; the match to TRBD2 covers 7 bases. The CDR3 length is 14 residues. V lost 2 bases to trimming and J lost 3 bases; unmatched junction nucleotides: 4. Germline CDR1 SGHAT, CDR2 FQNNGV. CDR3 region: CASSLLAANYEQYF. DNA for the CDR3: TGTGCCAGCAGCTTACTAGCGGCAAACTACGAGCAGTACTTC. Variable domain in full (rest from reference TRBV11-2 and TRBJ2-7): EAGVAQSPRYKIIEKRQSVAFWCNPISGHATLYWYQQILGQGPKLLIQFQNNGVVDDSQLPKDRFSAERLKGVDSTLKIQPAKLEDSAVYLCASSLLAANYEQYFGPGTRLTVT.